This T cell receptor beta chain comes out of a study of blood T cell repertoires in COVID-19. The overall study: COVID-19 samples from acute and convalescent phases originated in the United States, Italy and Spain.

The V and J ends lost 6 bases and 0 bases respectively, with 15 bases between them. Germline V lookup: CDR1 MNHNY, CDR2 SVGAGI (reference sequence). The CDR3 has 15 residues. Original handling: By means of reference gene primer amplification, nucleated cell counts were estimated. Method: immunoSEQ multiplex PCR; TCRdb's copy keeps in-frame clones and lacks some. From that table come the V and J calls and clone size; the DNA was used to work out D and trimming. This sample has 110,000 to 150,000 clones, with 80% found just once. The V and J genes are TRBV6-6 and TRBJ2-7; D gene unclear. This clonotype was sampled from a woman aged 45-65 years with acute or convalescent COVID-19. Sequenced input: peripheral blood. CDR3 nucleotides: TGTGCCAGCAGCATAGATCTGAGGTCCTCCTACGAGCAGTACTTC. It encodes CASSIDLRSSYEQYF.